These 9 T cell receptor beta chains originate from one sample sequenced in a study of cytomegalovirus exposure and HLA in healthy donors (TCRdb year 2017). Library construction relied on the immunoSEQ multiplex PCR assay. For the multiplex PCR, a mixture combining 60 forward primers for TCR Vbeta segments and 13 reverse primers for TCR Jbeta segments was used. In its TCRdb copy, this immuneACCESS table keeps in-frame sequences only and misses some clones. Where compared with another copy, unresolved V genes explain less than half of these, and the others have no known cause. The sample table records 150,000 or so clones. 1% to 1.5% of the sample is taken by the ten largest. Material: PBMCs. These receptors were taken from a woman aged 55 to 70 in good health and CMV-seronegative.

The chain uses TRBV7-6 and TRBJ1-1; D remains ambiguous. V gave up 0 bases and J gave up 0 bases, with 11 bases separating them. This CDR3 spans 16 amino acids. The germline gives CDR1 SGHVS, CDR2 FNYEAQ. The CDR3 DNA follows: TGTGCCAGCAGCTTAGCTCAGCGGTCGTTGAACACTGAAGCTTTCTTT. This codes for CASSLAQRSLNTEAFF.

The chain recombines TRBV19 with TRBJ1-1; D is undetermined. The CDR3 is 13 amino acids. Germline V gene sequence: CDR1 LNHDA, CDR2 SQIVND (reference sequence). V lost 5 bases and J lost 2, with 9 bases in between. The CDR3 sequence: CASSPLGNTEAFF. The CDR3 bases are TGTGCCAGTAGTCCCTTGGGCAACACTGAAGCTTTCTTT. Drawing the rest from reference TRBV19 and TRBJ1-1, the complete variable domain is DGGITQSPKYLFRKEGQNVTLSCEQNLNHDAMYWYRQDPGQGLRLIYYSQIVNDFQKGDIAEGYSVSREKKESFPLTVTSAQKNPTAFYLCASSPLGNTEAFFGQGTRLTVV.

CDR3 sequence reads: CASSLDGLSYNYGYTF. CDR3 nucleotide sequence: TGTGCCAGCAGCTTAGACGGACTGAGTTATAACTATGGCTACACCTTC. V and J are TRBV11-2 and TRBJ1-2; D is unresolved. This CDR3 comprises 16 residues. Germline CDR1 SGHAT, CDR2 FQNNGV. The V gene lost 0 bases and the J gene lost 1 base, with 12 bases spanning the gap.

The chain links TRBV7-2 to TRBJ2-1; 7 bases map to TRBD2. CDR3 length: 16 amino acids. From germline, CDR1 is SGHTA and CDR2 FQGNSA. The ends lost 0 bases at V and 4 bases at J; junction bases unmatched: 6. This chain's CDR3 is CASSLALAAFYNEQFF. The CDR3 DNA is TGTGCCAGCAGCTTAGCGCTAGCGGCCTTTTACAATGAGCAGTTCTTC.

The CDR3 sequence is CASSPSQGGSGNTIYF. The CDR3 DNA is TGTGCCAGCTCACCATCCCAGGGGGGATCTGGAAACACCATATATTTT. The rearrangement uses TRBV18 and TRBJ1-3, with 7 bases lining up with TRBD1. The CDR3 extends over 16 amino acids. Germline CDR1 and CDR2: KGHSH and LQKENI. The V and J ends lost 2 bases and 1 base, in that order; junction bases with no gene match: 5.

In the case of this clone: One end of the junction fails to match germline, which may point to a read error. The chain is built from TRBV12-5 and TRBJ1-4, with 7 bases that match TRBD1. Germline V gene sequence: CDR1 LGHNT, CDR2 FRNRAP. The CDR3 covers 16 residues. CDR3 sequence: CAGGPGTAPNREKLFF. Here the CDR3 DNA reads TGTGCTGGTGGACCCGGGACAGCTCCCAACAGGGAAAAACTGTTTTTT.

V usage is TRBV5-1 and J usage is TRBJ2-1; D is perhaps TRBD2 (6 bases). The CDR3 has 14 residues. V was cut by 0 bases and J by 7 bases, with 11 bases left in between. Per germline, CDR1 SGHRS and CDR2 YFSETQ. The chain's CDR3 is CASSLDGAGNEQFF. Written as DNA, the CDR3 is TGCGCCAGCAGCTTGGACGGGGCGGGGAATGAGCAGTTCTTC.

V is TRBV4-3 and J is TRBJ1-2; D unclear. V was clipped by 4 bases and J by 2 bases, with 17 bases between them. Germline V gene lookup returns CDR1 LGHNA and CDR2 YSLEER. The CDR3 runs 16 residues. The CDR3 sequence: CASSLLAAEPNYGYTF. The CDR3 coding sequence is TGCGCCAGCAGCCTCCTAGCAGCTGAACCCAACTATGGCTACACCTTC.

The genes are TRBV27 and TRBJ2-1; D perhaps matches TRBD2 (6 bases). The CDR3 runs to 14 residues. Trimming removed 9 bases at V and 8 bases at J, with 20 bases between. CDR1 and CDR2 (germline): MNHEY, SMNVEV (reference sequence). This chain's CDR3 is CASLTRRGDYEQFF. CDR3 nucleotides: TGTGCCAGTTTAACAAGGCGGGGCGATTATGAGCAGTTCTTC.